This TCR beta chain was captured by sequencing in a study of sequential checkpoint blockade in melanoma. Overall study: Patients were randomized 1:1 to nivolumab-then-ipilimumab or ipilimumab-then-nivolumab first-line.

CDR3 length: 17 amino acids. Measured with immunoSEQ multiplex PCR; TCRdb has only the in-frame clones, and not every one. The sample holds about 13,000 clones; around 80% are singletons and the top ten take 27%. Specified treatment: randomized to nivolumab then ipilimumab (arm A) or the reverse (arm B). No patient had prior DNA-damaging chemotherapy. PBMC sorting kept live CD3+CD8+ cells without CD19 or CD56. This clone was seen a few times. This material consisted of CD8+ T cells sorted from blood (inferred from file names), taken from a patient given nivolumab and ipilimumab in sequence. The rearrangement uses TRBV7-5 and TRBJ2-3; no check of the table's D call, TRBD1, against the DNA was made. TRBV7-5 is deemed a pseudogene. This clonotype was sampled from a human donor with melanoma. CDR3 loop: CARSSDRSKTSTDTQYF. In DNA, the CDR3 is TGTGCCAGAAGCTCAGACAGGTCGAAGACTAGCACAGATACGCAGTATTTT.